This is a list of T cell receptor beta chains from one sample in a study of cytomegalovirus exposure and HLA in healthy donors. TCRdb's copy holds only in-frame clones and misses some; the assay was immunoSEQ multiplex PCR. Among around 54,000 clones listed, approximately 81% were seen once. The material sequenced was PBMCs. The source is a woman under 30 in good health and CMV-seronegative. Both conserved end residues are part of each CDR3. Fields, in order: V gene, clone size, J gene, D gene, CDR3 DNA, CDR3 protein. A D gene is named only where the DNA matches it firmly. A row's size may be missing; if present it is once, few, many or a size class.

TRBV29-1	-	TRBJ1-2	-	-	CSVDSGQGANYGYTF
TRBV4-1	-	TRBJ2-7	TRBD1	TGCGCCAGCAGCCACGGACAGGGACCATCCTACGAGCAGTACTTC	CASSHGQGPSYEQYF
TRBV6-5	-	TRBJ2-2	-	TGTGCCAGCAGTAGACTAGTATCGGGAGAGCTGTTTTTT	CASSRLVSGELFF
TRBV6-1	-	TRBJ2-7	TRBD2	TGTGCCAGCAGCCAAGACATGGGAGGGTCCTACGAGCAGTACTTC	CASSQDMGGSYEQYF
TRBV27	-	TRBJ2-7	TRBD1	TGTGCCAGCAGTCCCCCCGGACAGGGAAGGAGGCAGTACTTC	CASSPPGQGRRQYF
TRBV30	-	TRBJ2-5	TRBD1	TGTGCCCTGGGAACCGGGACAGGGGTCGAGACCCAGTACTTC	CALGTGTGVETQYF
TRBV27	-	TRBJ1-1	-	TGTGCCAGCAGCCGATCCCCCTCCACAAGGGGGACTGAAGCTTTCTTT	CASSRSPSTRGTEAFF
TRBV28	-	TRBJ2-2	-	TGTGCCAGCAGTACAGTGGGGAACACCGGGGAGCTGTTTTTT	CASSTVGNTGELFF
TRBV28	-	TRBJ1-5	-	TGTGCCAGCAGTTTAAGTCAGAGCAATCAGCCCCAGCATTTT	CASSLSQSNQPQHF
TRBV6-1	medium-sized	TRBJ2-1	TRBD1	TGTGCCAGCAGTCCGGGACAGGGGGGAAATGAGCAGTTCTTC	CASSPGQGGNEQFF
TRBV6-1	-	TRBJ2-7	TRBD1	TGTGCCAGCAGTGGGGGACAGGGAGGCGGCGACGAGCAGTACTTC	CASSGGQGGGDEQYF
TRBV28	-	TRBJ1-5	-	TGTGCCAGCAGCCCGGGACATCCTAATCAGCCCCAGCATTTT	CASSPGHPNQPQHF
TRBV10-3	-	TRBJ1-4	TRBD1	TGTGCCATCAACCCTACAGGGGTCGACGGCGATGAAAAACTGTTTTTT	CAINPTGVDGDEKLFF
TRBV11-3	-	TRBJ2-2	-	TGTGCCAGCAGCTCACCTGACACGAACACCGGGGAGCTGTTTTTT	CASSSPDTNTGELFF
TRBV27	few	TRBJ2-7	TRBD2	TGTGCCAGCAGTCCCTTAACTAGCGCCTACGAGCAGTACTTC	CASSPLTSAYEQYF
TRBV19	once	TRBJ1-6	-	TGTGCCAGTAGTAGAGGACCGGAGGGTTCACCCCTCCACTTT	CASSRGPEGSPLHF
TRBV4-2	-	TRBJ2-1	-	TGTGCCAGCAGCCAAGACCGGGGCATAGCGGTGCCTCCCGCGGATGCCAATGAGCAGTTCTTC	CASSQDRGIAVPPADANEQFF
TRBV9	once	TRBJ2-3	-	TGTGCCAGCAGCTCCCGACAGAGCACAGATACGCAGTATTTT	CASSSRQSTDTQYF
TRBV28	-	TRBJ2-3	TRBD1	TGTGCCAGCAGTCAGGGACAGGGGTATCTAGCGGCTAGCACAGATACGCAGTATTTT	CASSQGQGYLAASTDTQYF
TRBV6-4	-	TRBJ2-7	-	TGTGCCAGCAGTGACTCGGACAGAAACGAGCAGTACTTC	CASSDSDRNEQYF
TRBV27	-	TRBJ1-1	TRBD1	TGTGCCAGTTCAACCAGGGGGCTGAACACTGAAGCTTTCTTT	CASSTRGLNTEAFF
TRBV27	-	TRBJ1-6	-	TGTGCCAGCAGCGCCCCCGGGACAAGCTCCTATAATTCACCCCTCCACTTT	CASSAPGTSSYNSPLHF
TRBV4-1	-	TRBJ1-5	-	TGCGCCAGCAGCCAAGTTCAGGGTGGGGATCAGCCCCAGCATTTT	CASSQVQGGDQPQHF
TRBV4-1	few	TRBJ2-1	TRBD2	TGCGCCAGCAGCCAAGCAGCTAGCGGGAGCGAATACAATGAGCAGTTCTTC	CASSQAASGSEYNEQFF
TRBV11-2	-	TRBJ2-1	-	TGTGCCAGCAGGCGGGCTTCCAATGAGCAGTTCTTC	CASRRASNEQFF
TRBV7-2	-	TRBJ2-3	TRBD1	TGTGCCAGCAGACAGGGGGGATTGCCCACAGATACGCAGTATTTT	CASRQGGLPTDTQYF
TRBV10-3	-	TRBJ2-7	TRBD1	TGTGCCATCAGTGAACAGGGGGTGTGGGAGCAGTACTTC	CAISEQGVWEQYF
TRBV11-2	-	TRBJ2-1	-	TGTGCCAGCAGCTTATACGTGGGGCTAAGCTCCTACAATGAGCAGTTCTTC	CASSLYVGLSSYNEQFF
TRBV19	once	TRBJ1-1	-	TGTGCCAGTAGTATGGAGGGATCGAACACTGAAGCTTTCTTT	CASSMEGSNTEAFF
TRBV28	-	TRBJ2-1	TRBD2	TGTGCCACCCACCCGAGGGCTAGCGGCTACAATGAGCAGTTCTTC	CATHPRASGYNEQFF
TRBV7-9	-	TRBJ1-1	-	TGTGCCAGCAGCACCGACAGAAAGAACACTGAAGCTTTCTTT	CASSTDRKNTEAFF
TRBV6-1	-	TRBJ2-7	TRBD1	TGTGCCAGCAGTGAAGCCCTGGCCGGGACAGGGGATCCCGAGCAGTACTTC	CASSEALAGTGDPEQYF
TRBV10-3	-	TRBJ1-2	TRBD1	TGTGCCATCGGGACAGGGGATGGCTACACCTTC	CAIGTGDGYTF
TRBV9	-	TRBJ2-1	TRBD2	TGTGCCAGCAGCGAGACTAGCGGGAGGTTCGATGAGCAGTTCTTC	CASSETSGRFDEQFF
TRBV2	-	TRBJ2-7	TRBD2	TGTGCCAGCAGCGCGGGCGGGAGTGGGGAGCAGTACTTC	CASSAGGSGEQYF
TRBV7-3	-	TRBJ2-3	-	TGTGCCAGCAGCTTCTTAGGGGGCACAGATACGCAGTATTTT	CASSFLGGTDTQYF
TRBV6-1	once	TRBJ1-4	-	TGTGCCAGCAGCACATCCAGACTCCAGGGCGAAAAACTGTTTTTT	CASSTSRLQGEKLFF
TRBV7-2	few	TRBJ2-7	TRBD2	TGTGCCAGCAGGCTAGCGGGCCTTACCTACGAGCAGTACTTC	CASRLAGLTYEQYF
TRBV28	-	TRBJ1-2	TRBD1	TGTGCCAGCAGTTCCCCCCGGGACAGCATCTATGGCTACACCTTC	CASSSPRDSIYGYTF
TRBV9	-	TRBJ2-6	-	TGTGCCAGCAGCGTAGGTTCCACTCCTTTGTCTGGGGCCAACGTCCTGACTTTC	CASSVGSTPLSGANVLTF
TRBV11-2	-	TRBJ2-1	-	TGTGCCAGCAGCCCCCGGCGGGCCATATCTAACTACAATGAGCAGTTCTTC	CASSPRRAISNYNEQFF
TRBV10-1	-	TRBJ2-5	-	TGCGCCAGCAGTGAGAAGAGAGAGACCCAGTACTTC	CASSEKRETQYF
TRBV18	-	TRBJ2-4	TRBD2	TGTGCCAGCTCACCACCGACGGGAGGGCCCAAAAACAGTCAGTACTTC	CASSPPTGGPKNSQYF
TRBV4-2	-	TRBJ2-7	TRBD2	TGTGCCAGCAGCCAAGATGGGGAGGGAGGGGCCTACGAGCAGTACTTC	CASSQDGEGGAYEQYF
TRBV19	once	TRBJ2-3	-	TGTGCCAGTACTGGAGCTACCGCAGGGGAAGATACGCAGTATTTT	CASTGATAGEDTQYF
TRBV19	-	TRBJ2-3	TRBD2	TGTGCCAGTAGTACCTTAGCGGGTTTAGGTGTGGATACGCAGTATTTT	CASSTLAGLGVDTQYF
TRBV11-1	-	TRBJ2-6	-	TGTGCCAGCAGCTTTATGGGCTCTGGGGCCAACGGCCTGACTTTC	CASSFMGSGANGLTF
TRBV9	-	TRBJ1-3	-	TGTGCCAGCAGCGGTCCTTACTCTGGAAACACCATATATTTT	CASSGPYSGNTIYF
TRBV2	-	TRBJ2-1	TRBD2	TGTGCCAGCAGTCCACTAGCGGGAAACCCCTACAATGAGCAGTTCTTC	CASSPLAGNPYNEQFF
TRBV5-1	-	TRBJ2-1	-	TGCGCCAGCAGCTCCCACCCACTCTCCTACAATGAGCAGTTCTTC	CASSSHPLSYNEQFF
TRBV6-4	-	TRBJ2-1	-	TGTGCCAGCAGTGGCGAGTCCTACAATGAGCAGTTCTTC	CASSGESYNEQFF
TRBV10-1	-	TRBJ2-2	TRBD2	TGCGCCAGCAGTTCAGCGGGAGGTACCGGGGAGCTGTTTTTT	CASSSAGGTGELFF
TRBV28	-	TRBJ1-2	-	TGTGCCAGCACAGGCCCTGGCTACACCTTC	CASTGPGYTF
TRBV2	-	TRBJ2-7	-	TGTGCCAGCATGAGGGTTACCTACGAGCAGTACTTC	CASMRVTYEQYF